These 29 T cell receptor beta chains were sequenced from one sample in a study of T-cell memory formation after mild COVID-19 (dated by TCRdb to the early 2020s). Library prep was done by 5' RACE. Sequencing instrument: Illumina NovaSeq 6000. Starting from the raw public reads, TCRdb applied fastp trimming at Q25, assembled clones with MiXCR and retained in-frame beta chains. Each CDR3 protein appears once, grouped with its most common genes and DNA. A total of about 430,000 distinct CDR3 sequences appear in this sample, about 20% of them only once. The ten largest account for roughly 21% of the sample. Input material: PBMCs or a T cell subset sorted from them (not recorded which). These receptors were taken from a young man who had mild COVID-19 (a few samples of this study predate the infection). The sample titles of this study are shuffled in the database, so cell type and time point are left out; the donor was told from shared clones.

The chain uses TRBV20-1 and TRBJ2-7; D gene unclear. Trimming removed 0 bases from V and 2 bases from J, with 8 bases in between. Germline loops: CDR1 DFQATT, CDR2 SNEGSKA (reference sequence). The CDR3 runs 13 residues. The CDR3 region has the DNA TGCAGTGCTAGAGAGGGCAATACCTACGAGCAGTACTTC. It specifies CSAREGNTYEQYF.

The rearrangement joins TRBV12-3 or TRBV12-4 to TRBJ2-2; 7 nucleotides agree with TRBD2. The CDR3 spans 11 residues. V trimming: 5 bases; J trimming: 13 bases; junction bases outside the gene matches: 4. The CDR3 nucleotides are TGTGCCAGCAGTAGCGGGGTTGGGCTGTTTTTT. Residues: CASSSGVGLFF.

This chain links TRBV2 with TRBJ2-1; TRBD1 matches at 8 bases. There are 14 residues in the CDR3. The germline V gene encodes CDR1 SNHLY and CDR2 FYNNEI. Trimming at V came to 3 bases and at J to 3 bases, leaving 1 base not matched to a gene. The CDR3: CASSDGTGYNEQFF. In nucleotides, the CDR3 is TGTGCCAGCAGTGACGGGACAGGCTACAATGAGCAGTTCTTC.

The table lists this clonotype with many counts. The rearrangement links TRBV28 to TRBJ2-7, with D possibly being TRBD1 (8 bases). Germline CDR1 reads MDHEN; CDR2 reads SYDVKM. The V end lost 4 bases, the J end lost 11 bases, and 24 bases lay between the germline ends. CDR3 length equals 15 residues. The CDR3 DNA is TGTGCCAGCAGTTCACCCGGACAGGGAGGGAGTGGGGAGTACTTC. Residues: CASSSPGQGGSGEYF.

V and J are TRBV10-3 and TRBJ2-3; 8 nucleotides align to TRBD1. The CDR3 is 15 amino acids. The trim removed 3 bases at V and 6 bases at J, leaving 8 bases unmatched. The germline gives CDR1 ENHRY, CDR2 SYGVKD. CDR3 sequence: CAISEPDRGPDTQYF. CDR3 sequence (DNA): TGTGCCATCAGTGAACCCGACAGGGGCCCGGATACGCAGTATTTT.

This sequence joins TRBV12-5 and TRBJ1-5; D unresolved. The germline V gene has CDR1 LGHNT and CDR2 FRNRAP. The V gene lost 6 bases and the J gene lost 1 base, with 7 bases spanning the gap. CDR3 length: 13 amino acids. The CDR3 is CASGLGSNQPQHF. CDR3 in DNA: TGTGCTAGTGGCCTTGGAAGCAATCAGCCCCAGCATTTT.

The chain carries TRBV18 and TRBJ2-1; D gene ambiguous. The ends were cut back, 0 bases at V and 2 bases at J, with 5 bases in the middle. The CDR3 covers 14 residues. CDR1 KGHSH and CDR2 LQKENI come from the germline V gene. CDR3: CASSPPVTYNEQFF. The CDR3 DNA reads TGTGCCAGCTCACCACCGGTGACCTACAATGAGCAGTTCTTC. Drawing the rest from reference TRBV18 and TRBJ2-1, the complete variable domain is NAGVMQNPRHLVRRRGQEARLRCSPMKGHSHVYWYRQLPEEGLKFMVYLQKENIIDESGMPKERFSAEFPKEGPSILRIQQVVRGDSAAYFCASSPPVTYNEQFFGPGTRLTVL.

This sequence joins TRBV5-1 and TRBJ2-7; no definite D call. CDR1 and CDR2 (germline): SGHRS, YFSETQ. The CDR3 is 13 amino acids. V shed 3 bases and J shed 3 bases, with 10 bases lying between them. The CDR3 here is CASSWTQDYEQYV. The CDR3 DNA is TGCGCCAGCAGCTGGACCCAGGACTACGAGCAGTACGTC.

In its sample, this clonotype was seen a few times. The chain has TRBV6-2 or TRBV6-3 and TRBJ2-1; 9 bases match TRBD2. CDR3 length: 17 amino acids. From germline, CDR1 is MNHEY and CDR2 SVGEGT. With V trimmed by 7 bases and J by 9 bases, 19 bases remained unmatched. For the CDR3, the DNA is TGTGCCAGCACTCGATACCCCCTTGCGGGGGGGGAGGGTGAGCAGTTCTTC. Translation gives CASTRYPLAGGEGEQFF.

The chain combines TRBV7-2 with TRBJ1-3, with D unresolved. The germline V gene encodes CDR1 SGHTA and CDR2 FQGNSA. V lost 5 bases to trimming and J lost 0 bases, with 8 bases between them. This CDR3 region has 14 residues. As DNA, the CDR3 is TGTGCCAGCAGCCCGAACTACTCTGGAAACACCATATATTTT. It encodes CASSPNYSGNTIYF. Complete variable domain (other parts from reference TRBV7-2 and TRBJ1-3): GAGVSQSPSNKVTEKGKDVELRCDPISGHTALYWYRQSLGQGLEFLIYFQGNSAPDKSGLPSDRFSAERTGGSVSTLTIQRTQQEDSAVYLCASSPNYSGNTIYFGEGSWLTVV.

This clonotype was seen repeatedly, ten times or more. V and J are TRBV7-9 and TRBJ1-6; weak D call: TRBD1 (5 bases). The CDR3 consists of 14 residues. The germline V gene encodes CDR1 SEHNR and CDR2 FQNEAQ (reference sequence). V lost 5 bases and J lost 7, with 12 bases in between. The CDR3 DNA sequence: TGTGCCAGCAGCCCGAGGGGAGGGAATTCACCCCTCCACTTT. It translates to CASSPRGGNSPLHF. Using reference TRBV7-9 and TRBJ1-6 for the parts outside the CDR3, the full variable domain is DTGVSQNPRHKITKRGQNVTFRCDPISEHNRLYWYRQTLGQGPEFLTYFQNEAQLEKSRLLSDRFSAERPKGSFSTLEIQRTEQGDSAMYLCASSPRGGNSPLHFGNGTRLTVT.

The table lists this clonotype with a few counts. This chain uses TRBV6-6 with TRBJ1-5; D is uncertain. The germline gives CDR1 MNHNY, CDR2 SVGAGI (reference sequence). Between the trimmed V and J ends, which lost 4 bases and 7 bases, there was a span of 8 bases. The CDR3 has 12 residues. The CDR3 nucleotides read TGTGCCAGCAGTTCATCGGCCCAGCCCCAGCATTTT. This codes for CASSSSAQPQHF.

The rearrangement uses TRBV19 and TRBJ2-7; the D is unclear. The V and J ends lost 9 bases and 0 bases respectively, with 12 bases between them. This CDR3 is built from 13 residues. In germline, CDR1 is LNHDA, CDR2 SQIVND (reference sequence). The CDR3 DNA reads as TGTGCCAGCGCCCCGAACTTCTCCTACGAGCAGTACTTC. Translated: CASAPNFSYEQYF.

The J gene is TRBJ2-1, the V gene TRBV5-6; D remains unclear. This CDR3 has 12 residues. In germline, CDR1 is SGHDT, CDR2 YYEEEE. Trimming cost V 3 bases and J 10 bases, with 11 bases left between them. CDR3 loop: CASSSAGVEQFF. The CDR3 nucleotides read TGTGCCAGCAGCTCCGCTGGGGTCGAGCAGTTCTTC.

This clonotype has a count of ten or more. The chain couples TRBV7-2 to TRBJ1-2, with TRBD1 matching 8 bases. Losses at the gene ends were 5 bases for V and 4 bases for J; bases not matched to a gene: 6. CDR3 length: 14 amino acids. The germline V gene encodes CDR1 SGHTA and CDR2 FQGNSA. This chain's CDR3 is CASSPRTGPYGYTF. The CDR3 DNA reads TGTGCCAGCAGCCCCCGGACAGGGCCCTATGGCTACACCTTC. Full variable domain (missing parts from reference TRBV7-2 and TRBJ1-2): GAGVSQSPSNKVTEKGKDVELRCDPISGHTALYWYRQSLGQGLEFLIYFQGNSAPDKSGLPSDRFSAERTGGSVSTLTIQRTQQEDSAVYLCASSPRTGPYGYTFGSGTRLTVV.

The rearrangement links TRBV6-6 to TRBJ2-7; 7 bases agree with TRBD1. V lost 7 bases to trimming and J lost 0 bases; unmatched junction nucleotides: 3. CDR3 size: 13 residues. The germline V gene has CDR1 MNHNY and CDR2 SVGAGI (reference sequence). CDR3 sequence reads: CASTRDSSYEQYF. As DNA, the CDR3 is TGTGCCAGCACGAGGGACAGCTCCTACGAGCAGTACTTC.

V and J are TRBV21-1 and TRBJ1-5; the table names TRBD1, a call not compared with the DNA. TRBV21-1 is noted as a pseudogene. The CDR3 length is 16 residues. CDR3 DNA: TGTGCCAGCAGCAAAGGGAAAGGGGGATGCAATCAGCCCCAGCATTTT. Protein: CASSKGKGGCNQPQHF.

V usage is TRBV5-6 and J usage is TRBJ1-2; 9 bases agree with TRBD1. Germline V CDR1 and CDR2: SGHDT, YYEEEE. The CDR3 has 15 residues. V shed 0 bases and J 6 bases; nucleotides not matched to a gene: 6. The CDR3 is CASSLAGQGWDGYTF. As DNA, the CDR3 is TGTGCCAGCAGCTTGGCGGGACAGGGTTGGGATGGCTACACCTTC.

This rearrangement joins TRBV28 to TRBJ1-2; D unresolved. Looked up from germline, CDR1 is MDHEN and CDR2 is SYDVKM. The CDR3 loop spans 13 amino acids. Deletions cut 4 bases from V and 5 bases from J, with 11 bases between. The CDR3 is CASSSYGVYGYTF. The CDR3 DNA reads TGTGCCAGCAGTTCCTACGGGGTTTATGGCTACACCTTC.

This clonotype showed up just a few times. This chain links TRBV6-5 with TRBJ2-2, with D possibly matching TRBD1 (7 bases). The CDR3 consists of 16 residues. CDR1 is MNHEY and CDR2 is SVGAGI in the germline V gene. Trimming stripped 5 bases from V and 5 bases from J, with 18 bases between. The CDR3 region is CASSPGQAGSTGELFF. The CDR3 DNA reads TGTGCCAGCAGTCCCGGACAGGCGGGGAGTACCGGGGAGCTGTTTTTT.

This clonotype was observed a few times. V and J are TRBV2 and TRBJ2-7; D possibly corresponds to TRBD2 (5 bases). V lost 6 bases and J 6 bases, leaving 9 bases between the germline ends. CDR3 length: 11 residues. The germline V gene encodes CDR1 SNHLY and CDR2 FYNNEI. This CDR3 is CASSEGREQYV. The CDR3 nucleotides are TGTGCCAGCAGCGAGGGCCGCGAGCAGTACGTC.

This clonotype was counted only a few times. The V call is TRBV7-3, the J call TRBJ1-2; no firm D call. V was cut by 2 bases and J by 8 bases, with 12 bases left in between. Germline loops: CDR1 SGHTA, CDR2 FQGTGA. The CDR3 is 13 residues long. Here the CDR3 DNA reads TGTGCCAGCAGCTTAGTTTCGGGTAGCGGCTACACCTTC. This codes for CASSLVSGSGYTF.

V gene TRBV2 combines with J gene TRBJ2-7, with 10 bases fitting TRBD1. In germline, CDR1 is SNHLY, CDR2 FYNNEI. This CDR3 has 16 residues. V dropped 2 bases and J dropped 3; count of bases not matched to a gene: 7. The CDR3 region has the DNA TGTGCCAGCAGTGAACCTTTAGACAGGGGGCACTACGAGCAGTACTTC. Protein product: CASSEPLDRGHYEQYF.

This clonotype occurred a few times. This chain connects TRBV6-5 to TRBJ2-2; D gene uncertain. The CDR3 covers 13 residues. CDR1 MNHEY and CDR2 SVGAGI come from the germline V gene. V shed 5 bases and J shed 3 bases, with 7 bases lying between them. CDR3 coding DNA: TGTGCCAGCAGTCCGACCTACACCGGGGAGCTGTTTTTT. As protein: CASSPTYTGELFF.

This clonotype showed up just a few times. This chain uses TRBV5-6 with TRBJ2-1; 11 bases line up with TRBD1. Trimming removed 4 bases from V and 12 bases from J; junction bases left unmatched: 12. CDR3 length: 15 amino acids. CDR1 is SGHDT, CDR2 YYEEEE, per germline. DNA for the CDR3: TGTGCCAGCAGCCCGGGGACAGGGGGTACAATGAGGCAGTTCTTC. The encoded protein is CASSPGTGGTMRQFF.

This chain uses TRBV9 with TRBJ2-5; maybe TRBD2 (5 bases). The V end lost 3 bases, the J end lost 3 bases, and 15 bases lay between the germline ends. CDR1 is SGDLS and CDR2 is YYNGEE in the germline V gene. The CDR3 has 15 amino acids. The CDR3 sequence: CASSADAGLKETQYF. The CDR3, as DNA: TGTGCCAGCAGCGCAGACGCGGGTCTAAAAGAGACCCAGTACTTC.

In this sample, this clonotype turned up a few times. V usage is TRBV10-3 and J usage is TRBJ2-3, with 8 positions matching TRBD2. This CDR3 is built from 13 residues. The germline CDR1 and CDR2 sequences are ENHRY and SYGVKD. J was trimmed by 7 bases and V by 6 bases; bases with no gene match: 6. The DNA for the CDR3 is TGTGCCATCAGATCCAGCGGGGGAAATACGCAGTATTTT. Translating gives CAIRSSGGNTQYF.

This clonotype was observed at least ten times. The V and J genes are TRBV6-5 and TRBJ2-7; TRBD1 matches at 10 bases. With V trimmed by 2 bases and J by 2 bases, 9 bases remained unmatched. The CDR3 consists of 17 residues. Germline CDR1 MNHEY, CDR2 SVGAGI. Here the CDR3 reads CASSYASPGQGAYEQYV. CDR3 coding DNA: TGTGCCAGCAGTTACGCCTCTCCTGGACAGGGGGCCTACGAGCAGTACGTC.

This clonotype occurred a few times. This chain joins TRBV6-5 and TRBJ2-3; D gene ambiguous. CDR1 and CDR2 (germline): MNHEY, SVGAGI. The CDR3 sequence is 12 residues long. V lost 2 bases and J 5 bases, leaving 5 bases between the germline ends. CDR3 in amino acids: CASSYGVDTQYF. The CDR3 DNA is TGTGCCAGCAGTTACGGAGTAGATACGCAGTATTTT.